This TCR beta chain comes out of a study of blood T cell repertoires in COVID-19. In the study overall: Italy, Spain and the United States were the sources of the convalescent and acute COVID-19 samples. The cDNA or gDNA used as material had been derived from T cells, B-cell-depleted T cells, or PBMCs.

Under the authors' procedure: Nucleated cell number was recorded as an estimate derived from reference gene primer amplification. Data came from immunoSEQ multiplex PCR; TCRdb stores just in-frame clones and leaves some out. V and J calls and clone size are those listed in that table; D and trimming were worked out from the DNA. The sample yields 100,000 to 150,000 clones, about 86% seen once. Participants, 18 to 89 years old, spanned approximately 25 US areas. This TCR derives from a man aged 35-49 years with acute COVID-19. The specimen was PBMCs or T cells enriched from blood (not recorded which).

The CDR3 DNA reads as TGTGCCAGCAGTTTACTAGGGGCCACTGAAGCTTTCTTT. Encoded protein: CASSLLGATEAFF. The V and J genes are TRBV28 and TRBJ1-1, with D possibly TRBD1 on 5 matching bases. Germline assignment: CDR1 MDHEN and CDR2 SYDVKM. This CDR3 is 13 amino acids long. The V end was cut by 2 bases, the J end by 4 bases, with 8 bases between.